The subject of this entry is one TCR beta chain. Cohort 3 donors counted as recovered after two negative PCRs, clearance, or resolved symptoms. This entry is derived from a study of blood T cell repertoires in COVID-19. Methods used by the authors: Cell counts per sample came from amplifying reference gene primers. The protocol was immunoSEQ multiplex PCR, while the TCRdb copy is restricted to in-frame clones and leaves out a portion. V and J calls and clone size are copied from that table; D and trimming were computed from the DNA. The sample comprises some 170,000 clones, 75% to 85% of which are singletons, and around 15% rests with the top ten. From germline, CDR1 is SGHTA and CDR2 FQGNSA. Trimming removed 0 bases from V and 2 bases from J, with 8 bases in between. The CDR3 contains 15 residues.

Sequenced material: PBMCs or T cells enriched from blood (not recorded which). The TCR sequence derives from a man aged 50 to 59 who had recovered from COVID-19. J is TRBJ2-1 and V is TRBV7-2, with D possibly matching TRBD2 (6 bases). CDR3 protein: CASSLAGLTYNEQFF. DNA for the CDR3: TGTGCCAGCAGCTTAGCGGGACTTACCTACAATGAGCAGTTCTTC.